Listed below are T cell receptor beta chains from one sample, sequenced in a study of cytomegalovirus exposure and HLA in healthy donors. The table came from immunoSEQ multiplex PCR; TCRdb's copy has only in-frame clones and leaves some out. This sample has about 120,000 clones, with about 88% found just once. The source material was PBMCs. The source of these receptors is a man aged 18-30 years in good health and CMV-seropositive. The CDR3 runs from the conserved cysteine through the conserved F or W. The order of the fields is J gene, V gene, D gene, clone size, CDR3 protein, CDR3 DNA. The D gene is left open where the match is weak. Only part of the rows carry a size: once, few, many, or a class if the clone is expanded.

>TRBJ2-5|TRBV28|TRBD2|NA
CASKPTSGVGGTQYF
TGTGCCAGCAAACCGACTAGCGGGGTCGGGGGGACCCAGTACTTC
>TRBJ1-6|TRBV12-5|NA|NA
CASGFPLSPLHF
TGTGCTAGTGGTTTTCCCCTTTCACCCCTCCACTTT
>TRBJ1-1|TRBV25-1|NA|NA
CASSEHSSGAFF
TGTGCCAGCAGTGAACACTCCTCGGGAGCTTTCTTT
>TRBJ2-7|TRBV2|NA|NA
CASTPRYEQYF
TGTGCCAGCACCCCCCGGTACGAGCAGTACTTC
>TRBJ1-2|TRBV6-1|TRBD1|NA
CATWDRGNYGYTF
TGTGCCACCTGGGACAGGGGTAACTATGGCTACACCTTC
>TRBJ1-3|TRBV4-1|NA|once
CASSPRDSPGNTIYF
TGCGCCAGCAGCCCCCGGGACTCTCCTGGAAACACCATATATTTT
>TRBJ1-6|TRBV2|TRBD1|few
CASSVRGQGVSPLHF
TGTGCCAGCAGTGTCCGGGGACAGGGGGTTTCACCCCTCCACTTT
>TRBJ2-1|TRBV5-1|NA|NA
CASSLVGGRSNEQFF
TGCGCCAGCAGCTTGGTCGGGGGACGGAGCAATGAGCAGTTCTTC
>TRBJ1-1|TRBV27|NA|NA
CASSLRGLNTEAFF
TGTGCCAGCAGTTTGCGGGGGTTAAACACTGAAGCTTTCTTT
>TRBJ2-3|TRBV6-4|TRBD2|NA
CASSESGGAVDTQYF
TGTGCCAGCAGTGAAAGCGGGGGGGCCGTAGATACGCAGTATTTT
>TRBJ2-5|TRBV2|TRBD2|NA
CASIWASGGETQYF
TGTGCCAGCATATGGGCTAGCGGGGGAGAGACCCAGTACTTC
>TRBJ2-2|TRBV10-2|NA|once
CASRRAANTGELFF
TGCGCCAGCAGGCGGGCGGCGAACACCGGGGAGCTGTTTTTT
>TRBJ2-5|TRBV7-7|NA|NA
CASSLSGEGVETQYF
TGTGCTAGCAGCCTCTCCGGAGAGGGCGTCGAGACCCAGTACTTC
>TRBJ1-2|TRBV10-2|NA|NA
CASSESGGGYYGYTF
TGCGCCAGCAGTGAGTCCGGTGGGGGGTACTATGGCTACACCTTC
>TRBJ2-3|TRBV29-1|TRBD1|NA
CSGVTGVGTQYF
TGCAGTGGGGTTACAGGGGTGGGTACGCAGTATTTT
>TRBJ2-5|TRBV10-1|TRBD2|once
CASRGGVGETQYF
TGCGCCAGCCGGGGAGGGGTAGGGGAGACCCAGTACTTC
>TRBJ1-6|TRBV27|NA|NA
CASSLNTVVNSPLHF
TGTGCCAGCAGTTTAAATACAGTGGTTAATTCACCCCTCCACTTT
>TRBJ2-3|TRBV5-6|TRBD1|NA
CASSLGRGRGNVFTQYF
TGTGCCAGCAGCTTGGGAAGGGGGCGCGGTAACGTATTTACGCAGTATTTT
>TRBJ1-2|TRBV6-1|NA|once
CASSWGGPGGYTF
TGTGCCAGCAGTTGGGGGGGTCCAGGTGGCTACACCTTC